This T cell receptor (beta chain) appears in the sequencing data of a study of blood T cell repertoires in COVID-19. Turning to the study itself: COVID-19 samples, acute and convalescent, were from the United States, Italy and Spain. In each case, the material was cDNA or gDNA derived from T cells, B-cell-depleted T cells, or PBMCs.

As handled by the study authors: Nucleated cell counts were estimated from reference gene primer amplification. Clones were sequenced by immunoSEQ multiplex PCR, and TCRdb holds only the in-frame ones, with some missing. That table is the source of V, J and clone size, and D and trimming were worked out from the DNA. The sample contains some 170,000 clones, approximately 85% of which appear only once. Participant ages covered roughly 18 to 89 years across around 22 US areas. This CDR3 has 15 amino acids. CDR1 and CDR2 from the germline V gene are KGHDR and SFDVKD. V shed 0 bases and J 7 bases; nucleotides not matched to a gene: 4.

Sequencing was carried out using PBMCs or T cells enriched from blood (not recorded which). V usage is TRBV24-1 and J usage is TRBJ1-4; TRBD1 matches 7 bases. The sequence came from a man aged 40-49 years who had recovered from COVID-19. The CDR3 reads CATSDLTGEVEKLFF. For the CDR3, the DNA is TGTGCCACCAGTGATTTGACAGGGGAGGTTGAAAAACTGTTTTTT.